These T cell receptor beta chains were read from a single sample in a study of Tregs in tolerant kidney transplant recipients. Assay: immunoSEQ multiplex PCR; the TCRdb copy retains only in-frame clones and omits some. This sample has 90,000 or so clones; over 85% occur once, and the top ten carry approximately 1.5%. Sequenced here: CD4+ T cells from blood (PBMCs), sampled 12 months after the transplant. These receptors were taken from a human patient who received a combined kidney and bone marrow transplant. Some T cells may be supplied by the graft donor. CDR3s include the opening cysteine and the closing phenylalanine or tryptophan. The D gene is left open where the match is weak. Only part of the rows carry a size: once, few, many, or a class if the clone is expanded.

j_gene,abundance,d_gene,v_gene,CDR3nt,CDR3aa
TRBJ2-7,-,TRBD1,TRBV11-3,TGTGCCAGCAGCTTCCGGGACAGGGTATCTGAGCAGTACTTC,CASSFRDRVSEQYF
TRBJ1-2,-,TRBD1,TRBV5-1,TGCGCCAGCAGCCCAGGGGGTAACTATGGCTACACCTTC,CASSPGGNYGYTF
TRBJ1-4,-,-,TRBV27,TGTGCCAGCAGCAAAGCAATGGGGCGAACTAATGAAAAACTGTTTTTT,CASSKAMGRTNEKLFF
TRBJ1-1,-,TRBD1,TRBV5-1,TGCGCCAGCAGCTCTCATACCGGGACAGAAGGCACTGAAGCTTTCTTT,CASSSHTGTEGTEAFF
TRBJ1-2,once,TRBD1,TRBV5-5,TGTGCCAGCAGAATAGGGACAGGGGAGGAAATTGGCTATGGCTACACCTTC,CASRIGTGEEIGYGYTF
TRBJ2-1,-,-,TRBV5-1,TGCGCCAGCAGCCCCGGGACTGGCTCCTACAATGAGCAGTTCTTC,CASSPGTGSYNEQFF
TRBJ2-7,-,TRBD2,TRBV27,TGTGCCAGCCTAAAAAAATGGTCAAATTGGGAGGGGACCTACGAGCAGTACTTC,CASLKKWSNWEGTYEQYF
TRBJ1-3,-,-,TRBV30,TGTGCCTGGAGTGTACAAGTTTGGGCCGGCGTCTCTGGAAACACCATATATTTT,CAWSVQVWAGVSGNTIYF
TRBJ2-1,-,TRBD2,TRBV7-2,TGTGCCAGCAGCTTACAAGCGGGAGTCATTGAGCAGTTCTTC,CASSLQAGVIEQFF
TRBJ2-2,-,TRBD1,TRBV15,TGTGCCACAACCGGGACAGGGGGCACCGGGGAGCTGTTTTTT,CATTGTGGTGELFF
TRBJ2-1,-,-,TRBV25-1,TGTGCCAGCGGTTTTCACACCTACAATGAGCAGTTCTTC,CASGFHTYNEQFF
TRBJ2-7,-,TRBD2,TRBV14,TGTGCCAGCAGCCAAGGACTAGCGGGAGTAGACTACGAGCAGTACTTC,CASSQGLAGVDYEQYF
TRBJ2-7,-,TRBD2,TRBV11-2,TGTGCCAGCAGCCTGGGGACTAGCGGAGCATACGAGCAGTACTTC,CASSLGTSGAYEQYF
TRBJ2-1,-,TRBD2,TRBV19,TGTGCCAGTAGTAAGACTAGCGGGGGGCCGGGGAATGAGCAGTTCTTC,CASSKTSGGPGNEQFF
TRBJ2-1,-,TRBD1,TRBV4-3,TGCGCCAGCAGCCAAATGACAGGGAAGACCTACAATGAGCAGTTCTTC,CASSQMTGKTYNEQFF
TRBJ2-1,-,TRBD2,TRBV5-1,TGCGCCAGCAGCCCCCACGCCAAAGCGGGAGGAAATGAGCAGTTCTTC,CASSPHAKAGGNEQFF
TRBJ1-4,-,-,TRBV4-3,TGCGCCAGCAGCCTGAAGCCAGGGCCCGGCTATGAAAAACTGTTTTTT,CASSLKPGPGYEKLFF
TRBJ2-3,-,TRBD2,TRBV4-2,TGTGCCAGCAGTCAAGATGGGCTAGCGGGGATCACTAGCACAGATACGCAGTATTTT,CASSQDGLAGITSTDTQYF
TRBJ2-5,once,TRBD2,TRBV9,TGTGCCAGCAGCGTAGCTGGAGGGATTAGCGGGAGGCAAGAGACCCAGTACTTC,CASSVAGGISGRQETQYF
TRBJ1-6,few,-,TRBV7-7,TGTGCCAGCAGCCCGTCGTCGGGGTCACCCCTCCACTTT,CASSPSSGSPLHF
TRBJ2-5,few,TRBD2,TRBV6-5,TGTGCCAGCAGTTACAAGCCTAGCGGGTTAACCCAGTACTTC,CASSYKPSGLTQYF
TRBJ2-3,-,-,TRBV19,TGTGCCAGTAGTGTAAGACTAGTCGATACGCAGTATTTT,CASSVRLVDTQYF
TRBJ2-3,-,TRBD2,TRBV5-1,TGCGCCAGCAGCTTGGGACTAGCGGGGGTAAGCACAGATACGCAGTATTTT,CASSLGLAGVSTDTQYF
TRBJ2-3,-,-,TRBV15,TGTGCCACCAGCAGGCCCTTGGCCGCAGATACGCAGTATTTT,CATSRPLAADTQYF
TRBJ2-5,-,-,TRBV20-1,TGCAGTGCTAGCCAGGGTGAGACCCAGTACTTC,CSASQGETQYF
TRBJ1-1,-,-,TRBV6-4,TGTGCCAGCCCATCTATGAACACTGAAGCTTTCTTT,CASPSMNTEAFF
TRBJ1-5,-,-,TRBV6-1,TGTGCCAGCAGTGGGGCCCCAGGGGTCGGTCAGCCCCAGCATTTT,CASSGAPGVGQPQHF
TRBJ2-1,-,-,TRBV30,TGTGCCTGGAGTGTAGGTAGCGGCGTCTACAATGAGCAGTTCTTC,CAWSVGSGVYNEQFF
TRBJ2-3,-,TRBD1,TRBV29-1,TGCAGCGTATCGACGGGACAGGGGACAGATACGCAGTATTTT,CSVSTGQGTDTQYF
TRBJ1-1,-,TRBD1,TRBV7-3,TGTGCCAGCAGCACCACAGGGGGCGCAGGCACTGAAGCTTTCTTT,CASSTTGGAGTEAFF
TRBJ1-2,-,-,TRBV5-5,TGTGCCAGCAGCCTTGAAGCCCTATTTAACTATGGCTACACCTTC,CASSLEALFNYGYTF
TRBJ2-3,-,TRBD2,TRBV11-3,TGTGCCAGCAGCCCGCATAGCGGGAGCAGCACAGATACGCAGTATTTT,CASSPHSGSSTDTQYF
TRBJ2-2,-,-,TRBV4-3,TGCGCCAGCAGCCAAATACAGGGATCACGGGACACCGGGGAGCTGTTTTTT,CASSQIQGSRDTGELFF
TRBJ2-7,-,-,TRBV28,TGTGCCAGCAGTTTAAAGCGCGAGCAGTACTTC,CASSLKREQYF
TRBJ2-3,-,-,TRBV25-1,TGTGCCAGCGGGGACTCCGGGGGAGTAAGTACAGATACGCAGTATTTT,CASGDSGGVSTDTQYF
TRBJ2-7,-,-,TRBV28,TGTGCCAGCAGTGCCCACAGGGACCCCGGAGCTCTCGAGCAGTACTTC,CASSAHRDPGALEQYF
TRBJ2-3,-,TRBD2,TRBV5-1,TGCGCCAGCAGCTTGGCCGAGCTAGCGGGAGGGGGCACAGATACGCAGTATTTT,CASSLAELAGGGTDTQYF
TRBJ2-3,-,TRBD2,TRBV9,TGTGCCAGCAGCGCCTCCCCCCCGCGGGGGGTTACAGATACGCAGTATTTT,CASSASPPRGVTDTQYF
TRBJ2-7,-,-,TRBV4-2,TGTGCCAGCAGCCAAGATATCCGACAGAGCTCCTACGAGCAGTACTTC,CASSQDIRQSSYEQYF
TRBJ1-5,-,TRBD1,TRBV2,TGTGCCAGCAGCGTGGACAGGGTAGGGAATCAGCCCCAGCATTTT,CASSVDRVGNQPQHF
TRBJ1-2,-,TRBD1,TRBV7-9,TGTGCCAGCAGCCGTCCTAAATCCCGGGACAGGAACTATGGCTACACCTTC,CASSRPKSRDRNYGYTF
TRBJ2-7,-,TRBD1,TRBV7-3,TGTGCCAGCAGTCCCGGGACAGGGGGAGAGCAGTACTTC,CASSPGTGGEQYF
TRBJ2-5,-,TRBD2,TRBV4-3,TGCGCCAGCAGCCAAGATCTAGGGCTAGCGGAAGAGACCCAGTACTTC,CASSQDLGLAEETQYF
TRBJ2-4,-,TRBD1,TRBV11-3,TGTGCCAGCAGCTTAGGGCCGGGACAGGGGGAAAACATTCAGTACTTC,CASSLGPGQGENIQYF
TRBJ2-7,-,TRBD1,TRBV4-2,TGTGCCAGCAGCAAAACTCCGGGACAGATTCCTTACGAGCAGTACTTC,CASSKTPGQIPYEQYF
TRBJ2-5,-,-,TRBV5-5,TGTGCCAGCAGCCCAGGGCTTACGGAGACCCAGTACTTC,CASSPGLTETQYF
TRBJ2-7,-,TRBD1,TRBV19,TGTGCCAGTAGTATAGTAGGACAGGGGTCCTACGAGCAGTACTTC,CASSIVGQGSYEQYF
TRBJ1-2,-,TRBD1,TRBV14,TGTGCCAGCAGCCGGACCCGACAGGGGGGCAAAGCGAATGGCTACACCTTC,CASSRTRQGGKANGYTF
TRBJ2-3,-,TRBD2,TRBV7-8,TGTGCCAGCAGTCTTAATCTAGCGGGGTTGATCACAGATACGCAGTATTTT,CASSLNLAGLITDTQYF
TRBJ2-5,-,TRBD2,TRBV29-1,TGCAGCGTTGATGCTAGCGGGAGGGCCAGCCTACAAGAGACCCAGTACTTC,CSVDASGRASLQETQYF